This T cell receptor beta chain was captured by sequencing in a study of cytomegalovirus exposure and HLA in healthy donors. With regard to this clone: Its antigen is unknown. Other DNA sequences in this specimen translate into the identical CDR3.

The repertoire was sequenced with immunoSEQ multiplex PCR; TCRdb's copy has only in-frame clones and lacks some. This table has about 160,000 clones, about 96% appearing once. The germline gives CDR1 SGHDT, CDR2 YYEEEE. Trimming left V 0 bases short and J 0 bases short, with 4 bases between. The CDR3 length is 14 residues. Study results and caveats: There were a few CMV-associated chains whose specificity for CMV antigens was confirmed in vitro. First-cohort TCR clusters were later found to tend to co-occur in the approximately 120 validation repertoires.

Among the approximately 110 subjects of the validation cohort, separate from the roughly 670-subject first cohort, were the donors. The TCR originated in a woman younger than 35 in good health and CMV-seronegative. The chain combines TRBV5-6 with TRBJ1-3; D is ambiguous. The sample was PBMCs. CDR3 coding DNA: TGTGCCAGCAGCTTGGGTAGCTCTGGAAACACCATATATTTT. This sequence encodes CASSLGSSGNTIYF. Using reference TRBV5-6 and TRBJ1-3 for the parts outside the CDR3, the full variable domain is DAGVTQSPTHLIKTRGQQVTLRCSPKSGHDTVSWYQQALGQGPQFIFQYYEEEERQRGNFPDRFSGHQFPNYSSELNVNALLLGDSALYLCASSLGSSGNTIYFGEGSWLTVV.